This T cell receptor beta chain was retrieved from a study of T-cell reconstitution after alpha-beta-depleted transplantation in children. Study-level findings and limits: Some patients' high day-60 TCRbeta diversity was attributed to recipient cells surviving conditioning. From newly produced T cells came most of the T-cell counts and diversity one year after transplant. Several hundred graft clones that had expanded were reportedly the source of alpha-beta T cells about two months after transplant.

Many counts were recorded for this clonotype. Its matching antigen is unknown. V was cut by 4 bases and J by 3 bases, with 13 bases left in between. The CDR3 extends over 14 amino acids. Germline V CDR1 and CDR2: DFQATT, SNEGSKA (reference sequence). Unique molecular identifiers were used to barcode this TCRbeta library. TCRdb called the PCR reads again in MiXCR, with one record for every CDR3 protein. The sample lists about 260,000 distinct CDR3 sequences; roughly 8% were seen once. The sequenced sample was PBMCs, mostly from graft donor cells, obtained 180 days after TCRalphabeta/CD19-depleted stem cell transplant. This receptor was taken from a male patient under 18 who had a stem cell transplant for acute lymphoblastic leukemia, so the T cells may come from the graft donor. This chain connects TRBV20-1 to TRBJ1-5; D might be TRBD1 (6 bases). The CDR3 reads CSATHRVLNQPQHF. DNA for the CDR3: TGCAGTGCTACACACAGGGTCCTCAATCAGCCCCAGCATTTT.